This paragraph reports one TCR beta chain. Its specificity is not known. A read error may account for a junction end that differs from germline. An Oncomine TCR Beta short-read assay was used to sequence the DNA from cultured CD4+ T cells. TCRdb analysed the PCR reads with MiXCR anew, one entry per CDR3 protein. The table lists about 4,200 distinct CDR3 sequences, about 27% of them singletons. Treatment denoted: roughly 10-day PBMC culture with coronavirus spike peptide pools or control peptides (ViraFEST assay). Germline assignment: CDR1 SGHNT and CDR2 YYREEE (reference sequence). This CDR3 is built from 13 residues. This entry comes from a study of vaccination and CD4 T cells after COVID-19. As for the study in general: Comprising six males and four females, the convalescent participants counted two Hispanic individuals among them. Investigators took post-vaccine samples a median 72 days after dose two, within a range of 14 to 241.

The sequenced material came from CD4+ T cells from blood, cultured in vitro. The receptor was isolated from a human donor who had recovered from COVID-19. This chain uses TRBV5-4 with TRBJ1-2; D is undetermined. CDR3: CASSLAGTYGYTF. The CDR3, as DNA: TGTGCCAGCAGTTTGGCCGGCACCTATGGCTACACCTTC.